This TCR beta chain was sequenced in a study of T cell repertoires in cytomegalovirus infection. About the research overall: Both a matching HLA type and CMV infection were indicated by public TCR beta signatures. The study's findings and limits: Cumulative frequency (of public TCR beta family members) identified carriers of CMV plus the relevant HLA. Ex vivo, HLA-C-restricted CMV-specific TCR beta clonotypes prevailed over the rest of the response.

Points on this clonotype: The antigen is not known.

TCRdb recomputed calls from the reads with MiXCR, one row per CDR3 protein. The sample carries about 310,000 distinct CDR3 sequences, roughly a sixth recorded once. Germline values: CDR1 SEHNR, CDR2 FQNEAQ (reference sequence). This CDR3 is 15 amino acids long. V was shortened by 4 bases and J by 2 bases, with 14 bases between the two germline ends. Material: PBMCs. The TCR sequence derives from a human donor in good health (CMV status not recorded). Some clones in this sample may be carry-over from other donors' samples. This chain uses TRBV7-9 with TRBJ2-5, with a weak D call TRBD1 (6 bases). CDR3 region: CASSYGTTRQETQYF. DNA for the CDR3: TGTGCCAGCAGCTACGGGACAACGCGTCAAGAGACCCAGTACTTC.